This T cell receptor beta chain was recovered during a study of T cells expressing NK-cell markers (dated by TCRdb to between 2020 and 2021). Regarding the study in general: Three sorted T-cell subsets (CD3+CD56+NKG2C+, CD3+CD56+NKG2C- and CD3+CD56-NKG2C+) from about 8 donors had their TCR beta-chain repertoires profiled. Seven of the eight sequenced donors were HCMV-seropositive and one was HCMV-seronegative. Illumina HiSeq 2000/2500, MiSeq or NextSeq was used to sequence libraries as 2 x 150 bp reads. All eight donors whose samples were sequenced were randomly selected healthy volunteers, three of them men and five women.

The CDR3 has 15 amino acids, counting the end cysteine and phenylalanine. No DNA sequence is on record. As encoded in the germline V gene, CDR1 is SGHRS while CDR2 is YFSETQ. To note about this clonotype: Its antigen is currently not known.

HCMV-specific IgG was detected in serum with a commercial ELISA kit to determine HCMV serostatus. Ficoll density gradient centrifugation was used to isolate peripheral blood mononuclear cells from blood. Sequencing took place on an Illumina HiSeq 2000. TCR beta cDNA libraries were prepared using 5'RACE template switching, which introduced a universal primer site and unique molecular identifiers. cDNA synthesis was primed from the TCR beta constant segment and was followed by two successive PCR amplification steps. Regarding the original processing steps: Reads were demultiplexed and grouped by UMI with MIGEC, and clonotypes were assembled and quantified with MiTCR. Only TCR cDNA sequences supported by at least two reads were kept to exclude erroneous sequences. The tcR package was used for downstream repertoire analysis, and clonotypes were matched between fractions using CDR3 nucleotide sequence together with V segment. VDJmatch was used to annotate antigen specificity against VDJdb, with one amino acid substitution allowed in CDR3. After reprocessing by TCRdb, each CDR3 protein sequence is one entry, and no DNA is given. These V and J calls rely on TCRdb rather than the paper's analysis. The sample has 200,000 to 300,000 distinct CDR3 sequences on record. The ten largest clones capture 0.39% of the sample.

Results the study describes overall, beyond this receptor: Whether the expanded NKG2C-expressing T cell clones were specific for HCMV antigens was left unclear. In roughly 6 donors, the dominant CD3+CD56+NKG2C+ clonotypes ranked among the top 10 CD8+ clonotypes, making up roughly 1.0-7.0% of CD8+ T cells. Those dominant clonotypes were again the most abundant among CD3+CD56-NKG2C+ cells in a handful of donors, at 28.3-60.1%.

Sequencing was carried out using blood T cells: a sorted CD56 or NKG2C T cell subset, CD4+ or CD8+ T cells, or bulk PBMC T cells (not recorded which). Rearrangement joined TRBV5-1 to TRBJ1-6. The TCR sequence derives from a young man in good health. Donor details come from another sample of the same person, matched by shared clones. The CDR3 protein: CASSPRLQSDSPLHF.